This paragraph covers one T cell receptor (beta chain) sequence. These data are taken from a study of blood T cells in healthy people across ages. This CDR3 comprises 15 residues. V lost 0 bases and J lost 4, with 11 bases in between. Germline values: CDR1 LGHDT, CDR2 YNNKEL (reference sequence). Alongside a J-beta primer mix, a sample-barcoded 5' primer served in a second PCR lasting 7 to 11 cycles. MiXCR, applied by TCRdb to the 5' RACE reads, yields one record per CDR3 protein. Here the sample spans fewer than 700,000 distinct CDR3 sequences, around 43% being singletons. The chain has TRBV3-1 and TRBJ2-3, with D unclear. The sample was blood. This sequence originates from an elderly man in good health. The CDR3 sequence is CASSQESLRADTQYF. The DNA of the CDR3 is TGTGCCAGCAGCCAAGAATCCTTGCGAGCAGATACGCAGTATTTT.